The T cell receptor (beta chain) described here comes from a study of sequential checkpoint blockade in melanoma. Study background: After both sequences, patients received maintenance nivolumab.

The CDR3 covers 13 residues. With 7 bases removed from V and 9 bases from J, the gap between germline ends came to 13 bases. Germline-derived CDR1 and CDR2 are WSHSY and SAAADI. Treatment of the sample: randomized to nivolumab then ipilimumab (arm A) or the reverse (arm B). None of the patients previously received DNA-damaging chemotherapy. Produced via immunoSEQ multiplex PCR; TCRdb's table is partial and in-frame only. The table shows 6,000 to 9,000 clones, with more than 25% occurring only once. The sequence came from a human donor with melanoma. The rearrangement joins TRBV10-2 to TRBJ1-6; tentatively, D is TRBD1 (5 bases). The material sequenced was tumor tissue (inferred from file names), taken from a patient given nivolumab and ipilimumab in sequence. Written as DNA, the CDR3 is TGCGCCAGCATGGGACTGATCGCTTCACCCCTCCACTTT. It encodes CASMGLIASPLHF.